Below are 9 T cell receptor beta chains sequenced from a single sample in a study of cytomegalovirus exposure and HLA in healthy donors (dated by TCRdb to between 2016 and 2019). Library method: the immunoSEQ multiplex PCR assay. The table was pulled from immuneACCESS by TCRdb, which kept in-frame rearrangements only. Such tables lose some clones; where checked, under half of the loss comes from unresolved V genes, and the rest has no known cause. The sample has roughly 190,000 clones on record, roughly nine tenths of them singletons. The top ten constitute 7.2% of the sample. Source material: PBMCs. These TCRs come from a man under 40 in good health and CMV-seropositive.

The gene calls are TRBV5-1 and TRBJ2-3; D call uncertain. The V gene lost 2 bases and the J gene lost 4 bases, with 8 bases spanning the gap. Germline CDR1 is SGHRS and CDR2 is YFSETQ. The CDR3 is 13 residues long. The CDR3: CASSFGGADTQYF. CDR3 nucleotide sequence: TGCGCCAGCAGCTTCGGTGGTGCAGATACGCAGTATTTT.

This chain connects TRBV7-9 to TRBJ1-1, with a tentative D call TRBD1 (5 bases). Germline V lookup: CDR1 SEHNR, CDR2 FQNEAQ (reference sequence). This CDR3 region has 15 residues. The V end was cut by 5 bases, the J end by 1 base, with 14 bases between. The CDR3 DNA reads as TGTGCCAGCAGCACCAGGGCGGGGGGGAACACTGAAGCTTTCTTT. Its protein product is CASSTRAGGNTEAFF. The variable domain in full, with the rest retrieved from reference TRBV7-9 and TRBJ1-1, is DTGVSQNPRHKITKRGQNVTFRCDPISEHNRLYWYRQTLGQGPEFLTYFQNEAQLEKSRLLSDRFSAERPKGSFSTLEIQRTEQGDSAMYLCASSTRAGGNTEAFFGQGTRLTVV.

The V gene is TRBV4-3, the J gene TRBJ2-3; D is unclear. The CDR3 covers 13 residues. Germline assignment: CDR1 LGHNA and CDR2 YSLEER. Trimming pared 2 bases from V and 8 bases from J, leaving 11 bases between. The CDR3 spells CASSQTAAGTQYF. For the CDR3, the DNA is TGCGCCAGCAGCCAAACGGCTGCAGGTACGCAGTATTTT.

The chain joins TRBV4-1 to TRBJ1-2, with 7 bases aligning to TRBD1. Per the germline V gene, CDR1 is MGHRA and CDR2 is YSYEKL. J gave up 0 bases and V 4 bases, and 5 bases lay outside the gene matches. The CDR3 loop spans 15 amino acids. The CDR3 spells CASSPQTGTNYGYTF. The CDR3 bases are TGCGCCAGCAGCCCCCAGACAGGGACTAACTATGGCTACACCTTC.

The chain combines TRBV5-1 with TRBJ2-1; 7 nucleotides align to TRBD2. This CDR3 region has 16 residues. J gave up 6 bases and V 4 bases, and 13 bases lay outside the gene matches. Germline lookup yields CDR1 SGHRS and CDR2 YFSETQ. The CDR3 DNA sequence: TGCGCCAGCAGCACCACCCCGGGACTAAGCGGCAATGAGCAGTTCTTC. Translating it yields CASSTTPGLSGNEQFF.

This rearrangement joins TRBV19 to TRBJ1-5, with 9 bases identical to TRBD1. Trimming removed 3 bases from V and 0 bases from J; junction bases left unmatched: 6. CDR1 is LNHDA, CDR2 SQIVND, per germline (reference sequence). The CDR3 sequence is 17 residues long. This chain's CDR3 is CASSMRDRAYSNQPQHF. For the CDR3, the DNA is TGTGCCAGTAGTATGCGGGACAGGGCTTATAGCAATCAGCCCCAGCATTTT.

CDR3 sequence reads: CASSDQDRVDYEQYF. The CDR3, as DNA: TGTGCCAGCAGTGACCAGGACAGGGTCGACTACGAGCAGTACTTC. The chain couples TRBV25-1 to TRBJ2-7, with 8 positions matching TRBD1. Unmatched junction bases numbered 7, after V lost 3 bases and J lost 3 bases. From germline, CDR1 is MGHDK and CDR2 SYGVNS. The CDR3 totals 15 residues.

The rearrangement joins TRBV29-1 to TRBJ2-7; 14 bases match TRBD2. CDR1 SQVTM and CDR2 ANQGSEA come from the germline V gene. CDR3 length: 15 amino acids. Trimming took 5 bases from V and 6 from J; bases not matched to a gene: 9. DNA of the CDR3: TGCAGCGTTCCCGCAGGGGGACTAGCGGGAGTCGAGCAGTACTTC. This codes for CSVPAGGLAGVEQYF.

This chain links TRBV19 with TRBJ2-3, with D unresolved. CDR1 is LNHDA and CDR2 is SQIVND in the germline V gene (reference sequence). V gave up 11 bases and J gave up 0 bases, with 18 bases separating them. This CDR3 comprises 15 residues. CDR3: CASTATDTSTDTQYF. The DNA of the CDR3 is TGTGCCTCCACCGCGACGGATACTAGCACAGATACGCAGTATTTT.